This T cell receptor beta chain originates from a study of identical twins. Findings and caveats of the study: For zero-insertion analyses, partial confounding could come from invariant MAIT and iNKT cells. Twin-shared out-of-frame alpha sequences were enriched for low generation probability.

This clonotype was picked up a small number of times. No antigen is known for it. Template switching supplied a universal primer site; unique molecular identifiers were carried on the cDNA. TCRdb itself ran the 5' RACE reads through MiXCR, one entry per CDR3 protein. The sample has hundreds of thousands of distinct CDR3 sequences, over 8.5% seen once; the top ten hold 0.98%. The same data also contributed to another study, on yellow fever vaccine responses in identical twins.

Sample: PBMCs. The receptor comes from a woman in her late teens or twenties in good health.

CDR3 region: CASSLDSAAKGGEQFF. Written as DNA, the CDR3 is TGCGCCAGCAGCTTGGATTCAGCGGCTAAAGGAGGGGAGCAGTTCTTC. The chain employs TRBV5-1 and TRBJ2-1; a weak D match, TRBD2 (6 bases). This CDR3 has 16 residues. Germline CDR1 is SGHRS and CDR2 is YFSETQ. V was pared by 0 bases and J by 10 bases, with 20 bases between.